The 14 T cell receptor beta chains listed next were all sequenced from one sample in a study of patients and donors after allogeneic stem cell transplantation (dated by TCRdb to about 2020). The library was prepared using RT-PCR. The run used a NextSeq 550. The raw public reads went through TCRdb reprocessing: fastp at Q25, MiXCR clone calling, in-frame beta chains kept. Every distinct CDR3 protein forms one entry, paired with its most common genes and DNA. For this sample the table gives roughly 940,000 distinct CDR3 sequences, of which more than 15% were detected only once. 6% of the sample rests with the top ten. Sequencing was performed on blood, either unsorted or a sorted T cell fraction (not recorded which). The receptors originated from a human donor who was either an allogeneic HSCT recipient or a stem cell or donor lymphocyte infusion donor (not recorded which). It is not recorded whose cells these are; they may come from a transplant donor.

The V call is TRBV24-1, the J call TRBJ2-1; TRBD2 matches 7 bases. CDR1 is KGHDR and CDR2 is SFDVKD in the germline V gene. The CDR3 spans 14 residues. Trimming at V came to 3 bases and at J to 6 bases, leaving 4 bases not matched to a gene. CDR3 protein: CATSDIGLVNEQFF. CDR3 nucleotide sequence: TGTGCCACCAGTGATATAGGACTAGTCAATGAGCAGTTCTTC.

This clonotype was counted many times. The chain has TRBV10-3 and TRBJ2-1; D perhaps matches TRBD2 (5 bases). Germline-derived CDR1 and CDR2 are ENHRY and SYGVKD. The germline V and J ends were trimmed by 2 bases and 0 bases, with 14 bases remaining between them. The CDR3 loop spans 17 amino acids. The CDR3 reads CAISEPYGLISYNEQFF. The DNA for the CDR3 is TGTGCCATCAGTGAGCCGTACGGACTGATCTCCTACAATGAGCAGTTCTTC.

The chain combines TRBV5-6 with TRBJ1-1; D gene uncertain. Germline V gene data show CDR1 as SGHDT and CDR2 as YYEEEE. This CDR3 has 14 residues. Trimming cost V 5 bases and J 1 base, with 12 bases left between them. The CDR3 is CASSSGRENTEAFF. The DNA of the CDR3 is TGTGCCAGCAGTTCCGGTCGCGAGAACACTGAAGCTTTCTTT.

The rearrangement uses TRBV27 and TRBJ1-2; 7 positions agree with TRBD1. V lost 5 bases, J lost 6 bases, and 0 bases stayed unmatched. Per germline, CDR1 MNHEY and CDR2 SMNVEV (reference sequence). This CDR3 has 11 residues. The CDR3 DNA reads as TGTGCCAGCAGTGGGACAGATGGCTACACCTTC. Protein: CASSGTDGYTF.

The rearrangement joins TRBV4-1 to TRBJ1-1, with a possible D match to TRBD1 (5 bases). CDR1 is MGHRA and CDR2 is YSYEKL in the germline V gene. There are 16 residues in the CDR3. Trimming took off 4 bases at V and 1 base at J, with 16 bases between the two ends. CDR3 bases: TGCGCCAGCAGCCCGGCCGGGGGGTTGGCGAACACTGAAGCTTTCTTT. This translates into CASSPAGGLANTEAFF.

This clonotype has just a few counts. This sequence joins TRBV7-9 and TRBJ1-1; no definite D call. The CDR3 is made up of 16 amino acids. Looked up from germline, CDR1 is SEHNR and CDR2 is FQNEAQ (reference sequence). Trimming cost V 5 bases and J 0 bases, with 16 bases left between them. The CDR3 bases are TGTGCCAGCAGCCCGATCGGACCGGGGATGAACACTGAAGCTTTCTTT. This translates into CASSPIGPGMNTEAFF.

The chain joins TRBV6-1 to TRBJ2-3, with 12 bases fitting TRBD2. V dropped 6 bases and J dropped 4; count of bases not matched to a gene: 17. The germline V gene has CDR1 MNHNS and CDR2 SASEGT. The CDR3 contains 19 residues. CDR3: CASRLKPVTSGGGSDTQYF. CDR3 bases: TGTGCCAGCAGGTTAAAACCGGTGACTAGCGGGGGAGGGTCAGATACGCAGTATTTT.

V gene TRBV6-2 or TRBV6-3 combines with J gene TRBJ2-6, with 12 positions matching TRBD1. Germline-derived CDR1 and CDR2 are MNHEY and SVGEGT. The CDR3 covers 16 residues. The V segment lost 7 bases and the J segment 4 bases; nucleotides outside the gene matches: 5. CDR3 sequence (DNA): TGTGCCAGCAAGGGGACAGGGGGCTCCGGGGCCAACGTCCTGACTTTC. This translates into CASKGTGGSGANVLTF.

The sample holds a few counts of this clonotype. The chain carries TRBV7-9 and TRBJ2-1; D unresolved. Between the trimmed V and J ends, which lost 4 bases and 9 bases, there was a span of 13 bases. CDR1 is SEHNR and CDR2 is FQNEAQ in the germline V gene (reference sequence). The CDR3 loop spans 13 amino acids. CDR3 coding DNA: TGTGCCAGCAGCTCAGGCACCGACTCTGAGCAGTTCTTC. This codes for CASSSGTDSEQFF.

This clonotype was observed a handful of times. The V and J genes are TRBV9 and TRBJ1-3; 7 nucleotides agree with TRBD1. The V and J ends lost 3 bases and 4 bases, in that order; junction bases with no gene match: 16. Germline lookup yields CDR1 SGDLS and CDR2 YYNGEE. The CDR3 runs 18 residues. The CDR3 nucleotides read TGTGCCAGCAGCGCTGCGCTTACAGGGGCGGTAAAGGGAAACACCATATATTTT. The encoded protein is CASSAALTGAVKGNTIYF.

The J gene is TRBJ1-2, the V gene TRBV2; the match to TRBD1 covers 7 bases. The germline V gene has CDR1 SNHLY and CDR2 FYNNEI. CDR3 length: 13 amino acids. The trim removed 7 bases at V and 7 bases at J, leaving 9 bases unmatched. CDR3 nucleotides: TGTGCCAGCATGTCCGACAGGGTTCGTGGCTACACCTTC. Encoded protein: CASMSDRVRGYTF.

V is TRBV2 and J is TRBJ2-3; TRBD2 aligns across 11 bases. The CDR3 has 16 amino acids. The V and J ends lost 6 bases and 3 bases, in that order; junction bases with no gene match: 8. The germline gives CDR1 SNHLY, CDR2 FYNNEI. This chain's CDR3 is CASSVAGGPITDTQYF. The CDR3 DNA sequence: TGTGCCAGCAGCGTAGCGGGGGGGCCTATTACAGATACGCAGTATTTT.

V and J are TRBV12-3 or TRBV12-4 and TRBJ1-2; 11 bases fit TRBD1. The CDR3 covers 14 residues. V gave up 1 base and J gave up 8 bases; unmatched junction bases: 3. The CDR3 loop is CASSLGTGGWGYTF. The DNA for the CDR3 is TGTGCCAGCAGTTTAGGGACAGGGGGCTGGGGCTACACCTTC.

This clonotype appeared many times. V is TRBV10-3 and J is TRBJ1-6, with TRBD1 as a possible D gene (6 bases). Trimming left V 6 bases short and J 7 bases short, with 10 bases between. Germline V gene sequence: CDR1 ENHRY, CDR2 SYGVKD. This CDR3 is 13 amino acids long. The CDR3 spells CAIRPGTNSPLHF. Written as DNA, the CDR3 is TGTGCCATCAGGCCCGGGACAAATTCACCCCTCCACTTT.